This T cell receptor beta chain originates from a study of CD8+ T cells in alopecia areata. Study as a whole: Among treated patients, oral tofacitinib was administered at 5 to 10 mg twice daily.

Peripheral blood and lesional scalp punch biopsies were taken from alopecia areata patients. General observations from the study: Lesional scalp, especially alopecia totalis/universalis, showed higher clonality than normal scalp.

Once RNA had been extracted, it was reverse transcribed into cDNA to act as the sequencing template. The data were produced by immunoSEQ multiplex PCR, yet TCRdb's version contains in-frame clones alone and is incomplete. In the table there are 110,000 or so clones, approximately 38% of which are singletons. In regard to this clone: What it binds is unknown.

V gave up 0 bases and J gave up 6 bases, with 4 bases separating them. The CDR3 length is 12 residues. The germline CDR1 and CDR2 sequences are SGHRS and YFSETQ. The origin of this receptor is a human donor with alopecia areata. Sequencing was carried out using CD4+ T cells sorted from blood. The V gene is TRBV5-1, the J gene TRBJ2-1; D unresolved. Written as DNA, the CDR3 is TGCGCCAGCAGCTTGGGCAGCAATGAGCAGTTCTTC. It encodes CASSLGSNEQFF.